The T cell receptor (beta chain) described here comes from a study of cytomegalovirus exposure and HLA in healthy donors. Clones were read by immunoSEQ multiplex PCR, and TCRdb kept only the in-frame ones, dropping some. The sample has 200,000 to 250,000 clones, roughly 80% seen once; the top ten hold around 5.6%. The CDR3 loop spans 13 amino acids. V was clipped by 4 bases and J by 7 bases, with 8 bases between them. Germline assignment: CDR1 SNHLY and CDR2 FYNNEI. This rearrangement joins TRBV2 to TRBJ1-6; D unclear. The sequenced sample consisted of PBMCs. This clonotype originated in a woman between 18 and 29 years old in good health and CMV-seronegative. The CDR3 region is CASSGTENSPLHF. The CDR3, as DNA: TGTGCCAGCAGTGGGACGGAGAATTCACCCCTCCACTTT.